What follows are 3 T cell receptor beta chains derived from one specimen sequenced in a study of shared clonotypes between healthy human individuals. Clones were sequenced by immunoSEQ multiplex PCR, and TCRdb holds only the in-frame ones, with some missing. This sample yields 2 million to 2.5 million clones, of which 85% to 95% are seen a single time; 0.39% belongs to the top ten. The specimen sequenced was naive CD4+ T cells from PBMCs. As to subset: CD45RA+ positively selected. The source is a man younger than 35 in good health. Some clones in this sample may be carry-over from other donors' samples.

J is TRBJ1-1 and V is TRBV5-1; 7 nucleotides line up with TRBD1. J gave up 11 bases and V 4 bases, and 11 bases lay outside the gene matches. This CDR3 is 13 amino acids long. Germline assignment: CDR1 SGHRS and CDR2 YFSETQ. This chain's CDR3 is CASSPRSGRGAFF. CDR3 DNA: TGCGCCAGCAGCCCACGGTCCGGCAGGGGGGCTTTCTTT.

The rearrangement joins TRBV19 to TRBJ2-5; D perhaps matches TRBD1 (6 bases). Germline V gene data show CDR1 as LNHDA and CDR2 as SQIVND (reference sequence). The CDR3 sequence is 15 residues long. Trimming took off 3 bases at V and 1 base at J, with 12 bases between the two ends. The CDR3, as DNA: TGTGCCAGTAGTATTTTAGGGGACATCCAAGAGACCCAGTACTTC. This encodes CASSILGDIQETQYF.

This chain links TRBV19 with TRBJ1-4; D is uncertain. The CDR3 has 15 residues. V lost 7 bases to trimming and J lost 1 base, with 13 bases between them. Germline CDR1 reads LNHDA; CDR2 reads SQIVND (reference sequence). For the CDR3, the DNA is TGTGCCAGTACCGGGCTGGGATTAACTAATGAAAAACTGTTTTTT. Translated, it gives CASTGLGLTNEKLFF.